A selection of T cell receptor beta chains follows, all from one sample in a study of T-cell memory formation after mild COVID-19. One entry per CDR3 protein results from TCRdb running MiXCR on the 5' RACE reads. The sample holds approximately 190,000 distinct CDR3 sequences, 18% seen once. Sequenced sample: PBMCs or a T cell subset sorted from them (not recorded which). The source is an adult woman who had mild COVID-19 (a few samples of this study predate the infection). Cell type and time point are not known. Both conserved end residues are part of each CDR3. A D gene is named only where the DNA matches it firmly. The size entry is marked missing in some rows and otherwise reads once, few, many or a size class.

>TRBJ1-2|TRBV5-6|.|few
TGTGCCAGCAGCTTATGGGGGGCGAGCTATGGCTACACCTTC
CASSLWGASYGYTF
>TRBJ1-1|TRBV5-1|.|.
TGCGCCAGCAGCTTGGAGGGGGGCAGAGTGGGAACTGAAGCTTTCTTT
CASSLEGGRVGTEAFF
>TRBJ1-2|TRBV5-4|TRBD1|.
TGTGCCAGCAGCTCTATACAGGGGGGATCATCGGGCTACACCTTC
CASSSIQGGSSGYTF
>TRBJ2-1|TRBV4-1|TRBD2|once
TGCGCCAGCAGCCGCCCTAGCGGGGGTTACAATGAGCAGTTCTTC
CASSRPSGGYNEQFF
>TRBJ2-1|TRBV6-4|.|.
TGTGCCAGCAGGGACACCCTCGGTGAGCAGTTCTTC
CASRDTLGEQFF
>TRBJ2-1|TRBV6-6|TRBD2|.
TGTGCCAGCAGGCCGGGACTAGGAAATGAGCAGTTCTTC
CASRPGLGNEQFF
>TRBJ2-7|TRBV3-1|.|.
TGTGCCAGCAGCCAAGATGGCTGGAGGGGGCTAGGAGAGCAGTACTTC
CASSQDGWRGLGEQYF
>TRBJ2-6|TRBV5-6|.|few
TGTGCCAGCCTCCCACAGGGCTCTGGGGCCAACGTCCTGACTTTC
CASLPQGSGANVLTF
>TRBJ2-2|TRBV24-1|.|few
TGTGCCACCAGCGATTCAGGGACCACCGGGGAGCTGTTTTTT
CATSDSGTTGELFF
>TRBJ1-2|TRBV4-3|.|few
TGCGCCAGCAGCCAAGATCGTGAGAGAGGCTACACCTTC
CASSQDRERGYTF
>TRBJ2-1|TRBV7-3|TRBD2|.
TGTGCCAGCAGCTTAACCGTGGGACTAGCGGGAGGTTACAATGAGCAGTTCTTC
CASSLTVGLAGGYNEQFF
>TRBJ1-5|TRBV12-3/TRBV12-4|.|few
TGTGCCAGCAGTTATTTACAGGGAATCGGCAATCAGCCCCAGCATTTT
CASSYLQGIGNQPQHF
>TRBJ2-5|TRBV20-1|.|many
TGCAGTGGATCAGGGCAAGCATTGGAGACCCAGTACTTC
CSGSGQALETQYF
>TRBJ2-3|TRBV11-2|.|.
TGTGCCAGCAGCCCCCGCAAGGAAACAGATACGCAGTATTTT
CASSPRKETDTQYF
>TRBJ2-3|TRBV7-2|TRBD2|.
TGTGCCGGGGCGGGACTAGCGAGTTTGGATACGCAGTATTTT
CAGAGLASLDTQYF
>TRBJ2-3|TRBV12-3/TRBV12-4|TRBD2|.
TGTGCCAGCAGACCTTTGGGGGGGGGCACAGATACGCAGTATTTT
CASRPLGGGTDTQYF
>TRBJ1-3|TRBV7-9|.|.
TGTGCCAGCAGCATCAGACAGGCGAGCTCTGGAAACACCATATATTTT
CASSIRQASSGNTIYF
>TRBJ2-1|TRBV6-6|TRBD1|.
TGTGCCAGCAGTTACGGTGGGACAGGGGGCGATGAGCAGTTCTTC
CASSYGGTGGDEQFF
>TRBJ1-3|TRBV4-2|.|few
TGTGCCAGCAGCCAAGATACACTGTGGGCATTCCTAGGAGCTGGAAACACCATATATTTT
CASSQDTLWAFLGAGNTIYF
>TRBJ2-5|TRBV12-3/TRBV12-4|TRBD2|few
TGTGCCAGCACCTCTAAGCTAGCGGGAAGGGGAGAGACCCAGTACTTC
CASTSKLAGRGETQYF
>TRBJ1-1|TRBV3-1|.|.
TGTGCCAGCAGAAAGGGCGAAGGGAACACTGAAGCTTTCTTT
CASRKGEGNTEAFF
>TRBJ2-7|TRBV7-9|.|.
TGTGCCAGCAGCTTTTCGGCGGGGACCCCCTACGAGCAGTACTTC
CASSFSAGTPYEQYF
>TRBJ1-2|TRBV6-1|.|.
TGTGCCAGCAGTGAAGGGGGCGGACAGACGTCGTCTAACTATGGCTACACCTTC
CASSEGGGQTSSNYGYTF
>TRBJ2-4|TRBV12-3/TRBV12-4|TRBD2|.
TGTGCCAGCAGTCATCCGGGACTAGCGGGAGGCAAAAACATTCAGTACTTC
CASSHPGLAGGKNIQYF
>TRBJ1-2|TRBV7-2|.|many
TGTGCCAGCAGCATTCGGTTTGGGGGCTACACCTTC
CASSIRFGGYTF
>TRBJ2-2|TRBV29-1|.|.
TGCAGCGTTGAGTCGAAGACGGACACCGGGGAGCTGTTTTTT
CSVESKTDTGELFF
>TRBJ2-1|TRBV6-5|TRBD2|once
TGTGCCAGCAGTTTTTCCGGGACTAGCGGGTACAATGAGCAGTTCTTC
CASSFSGTSGYNEQFF
>TRBJ1-2|TRBV5-1|TRBD1|few
TGCGCCAGCAGCAGCGGGACAGCAGCTAACTATGGCTACACCTTC
CASSSGTAANYGYTF